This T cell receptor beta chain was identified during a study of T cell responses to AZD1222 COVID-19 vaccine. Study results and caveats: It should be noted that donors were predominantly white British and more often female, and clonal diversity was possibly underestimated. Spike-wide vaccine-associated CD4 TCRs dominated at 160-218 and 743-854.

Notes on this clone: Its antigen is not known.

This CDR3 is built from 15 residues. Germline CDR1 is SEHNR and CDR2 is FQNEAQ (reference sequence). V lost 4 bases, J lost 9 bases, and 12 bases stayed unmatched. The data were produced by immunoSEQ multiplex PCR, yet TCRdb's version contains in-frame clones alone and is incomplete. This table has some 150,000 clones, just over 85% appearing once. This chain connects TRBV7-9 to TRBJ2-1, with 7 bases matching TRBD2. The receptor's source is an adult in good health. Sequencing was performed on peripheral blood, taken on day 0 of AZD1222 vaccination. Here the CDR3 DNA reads TGTGCCAGCAGCTGGACTAGATCTGTTAGCGGTGAGCAGTTCTTC. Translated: CASSWTRSVSGEQFF.